The rows below give T cell receptor beta chains drawn from one sample of a study of vaccination effects on CD4 cells after COVID-19. TCRdb keeps only in-frame clones here, not all; method: immunoSEQ multiplex PCR. The table records 80,000 to 95,000 clones, roughly 80% of them present only once. The antigens these receptors bind are not known. Sequenced here: CD4+ T cells from PBMCs cultured with HCoV-OC43 spike peptides, sampled after COVID-19 vaccination. These receptors all stem from a human donor who received a COVID-19 vaccine. Both conserved end residues are part of each CDR3. Each record gives: D gene, clone size, J gene, V gene, CDR3 protein, CDR3 DNA. D genes are given only for firm matches. The listing skips clone size in some rows; elsewhere it reads once, few, many or a size class.

D gene: TRBD2; clone size: NA; J gene: TRBJ2-1; V gene: TRBV7-3; CDR3 protein: CASSSGLPSYNEQFF; CDR3 DNA: TGTGCCAGCAGCTCGGGACTACCCTCCTACAATGAGCAGTTCTTC
D gene: NA; clone size: NA; J gene: TRBJ1-2; V gene: TRBV24-1; CDR3 protein: CATSDSGPKSGYGYTF; CDR3 DNA: TGTGCCACCAGTGATTCGGGCCCTAAATCTGGCTATGGCTACACCTTC
D gene: TRBD1; clone size: NA; J gene: TRBJ1-4; V gene: TRBV5-4; CDR3 protein: CASSRGGTGEEKLFF; CDR3 DNA: TGTGCCAGCAGCCGAGGGGGGACAGGGGAGGAAAAACTGTTTTTT
D gene: NA; clone size: NA; J gene: TRBJ2-5; V gene: TRBV7-2; CDR3 protein: CASSSTGRIQETQYF; CDR3 DNA: TGTGCCAGCAGCTCAACGGGACGGATCCAAGAGACCCAGTACTTC
D gene: TRBD1; clone size: NA; J gene: TRBJ1-6; V gene: TRBV5-1; CDR3 protein: CASSLSQGGPYGNSPLHF; CDR3 DNA: TGCGCCAGCAGCTTGAGTCAGGGGGGGCCGTATGGTAATTCACCCCTCCACTTT
D gene: TRBD2; clone size: few; J gene: TRBJ2-2; V gene: TRBV5-1; CDR3 protein: CASSLRLAGNTGELFF; CDR3 DNA: TGCGCCAGCAGCTTGCGACTAGCGGGGAACACCGGGGAGCTGTTTTTT
D gene: TRBD1; clone size: NA; J gene: TRBJ1-2; V gene: TRBV3-1/TRBV3-2; CDR3 protein: CASSQGQGAGYGYTF; CDR3 DNA: TGTGCCAGCAGCCAAGGGCAGGGGGCAGGCTATGGCTACACCTTC
D gene: NA; clone size: NA; J gene: TRBJ2-2; V gene: TRBV5-1; CDR3 protein: CASNHGDTGELFF; CDR3 DNA: TGCGCCAGCAACCACGGGGACACCGGGGAGCTGTTTTTT
D gene: TRBD1; clone size: NA; J gene: TRBJ2-2; V gene: TRBV24-1; CDR3 protein: CATNRGPGTGELFF; CDR3 DNA: TGTGCCACCAACAGGGGGCCAGGTACCGGGGAGCTGTTTTTT
D gene: NA; clone size: once; J gene: TRBJ1-2; V gene: TRBV19; CDR3 protein: CASSTPLLAGNYGYTF; CDR3 DNA: TGTGCCAGTAGTACCCCCCTGCTGGCGGGAAACTATGGCTACACCTTC
D gene: NA; clone size: NA; J gene: TRBJ1-6; V gene: TRBV7-3; CDR3 protein: CASSYRSRGNSPLHF; CDR3 DNA: TGTGCCAGCAGCTACCGGTCAAGAGGAAATTCACCCCTCCACTTT
D gene: NA; clone size: NA; J gene: TRBJ2-5; V gene: TRBV30; CDR3 protein: CAWSVQAGGETQYF; CDR3 DNA: TGTGCCTGGAGTGTACAAGCGGGTGGGGAGACCCAGTACTTC
D gene: NA; clone size: few; J gene: TRBJ2-5; V gene: TRBV7-7; CDR3 protein: CASSSTLLEGETQYF; CDR3 DNA: TGTGCCAGCAGCTCCACCCTACTAGAAGGAGAGACCCAGTACTTC
D gene: NA; clone size: NA; J gene: TRBJ1-2; V gene: TRBV1; CDR3 protein: CTSSQDHQTVNGYTF; CDR3 DNA: TGCACCAGCAGCCAAGATCATCAGACAGTCAATGGCTACACCTTC
D gene: TRBD1; clone size: once; J gene: TRBJ1-3; V gene: TRBV5-1; CDR3 protein: CASSPRLGSGGSGNTIYF; CDR3 DNA: TGCGCCAGCAGCCCACGGTTGGGCTCAGGGGGCTCTGGAAACACCATATATTTT
D gene: TRBD1; clone size: NA; J gene: TRBJ1-2; V gene: TRBV29-1; CDR3 protein: CSVRTGVGYTF; CDR3 DNA: TGCAGCGTAAGGACAGGGGTAGGCTACACCTTC
D gene: TRBD1; clone size: NA; J gene: TRBJ2-5; V gene: TRBV5-4; CDR3 protein: CASSLRQGETQYF; CDR3 DNA: TGTGCCAGCAGCTTGCGACAGGGAGAGACCCAGTACTTC
D gene: NA; clone size: NA; J gene: TRBJ1-3; V gene: TRBV11-2; CDR3 protein: CASSPGLVNTIYF; CDR3 DNA: TGTGCCAGCAGCCCGGGGCTCGTAAACACCATATATTTT
D gene: NA; clone size: few; J gene: TRBJ2-1; V gene: TRBV24-1; CDR3 protein: CATSEDSYNEQFF; CDR3 DNA: TGTGCCACCAGCGAGGACAGCTACAATGAGCAGTTCTTC
D gene: NA; clone size: NA; J gene: TRBJ1-4; V gene: TRBV24-1; CDR3 protein: CATSDPGADANEKLFF; CDR3 DNA: TGTGCCACCAGTGACCCCGGGGCAGACGCCAATGAAAAACTGTTTTTT
D gene: NA; clone size: NA; J gene: TRBJ2-1; V gene: TRBV10-3; CDR3 protein: CAISVTLNNEQFF; CDR3 DNA: TGTGCCATCAGTGTGACCCTCAACAATGAGCAGTTCTTC
D gene: TRBD1; clone size: NA; J gene: TRBJ1-2; V gene: TRBV6-6; CDR3 protein: CASKSDGTARNYGYTF; CDR3 DNA: TGTGCCAGCAAATCAGACGGGACAGCGAGAAACTATGGCTACACCTTC
D gene: NA; clone size: NA; J gene: TRBJ1-5; V gene: TRBV6-2/TRBV6-3; CDR3 protein: CASSVPKPYSNQPQHF; CDR3 DNA: TGTGCCAGCAGTGTTCCTAAGCCGTATAGCAATCAGCCCCAGCATTTT
D gene: TRBD1; clone size: NA; J gene: TRBJ1-2; V gene: TRBV15; CDR3 protein: CATSRPRGDYGYTF; CDR3 DNA: TGTGCCACCAGCAGACCCAGGGGGGATTATGGCTACACCTTC
D gene: NA; clone size: NA; J gene: TRBJ1-2; V gene: TRBV9; CDR3 protein: CASSRTASSNYGYTF; CDR3 DNA: TGTGCCAGCAGTAGGACAGCAAGTTCTAACTATGGCTACACCTTC
D gene: TRBD1; clone size: NA; J gene: TRBJ2-5; V gene: TRBV11-3; CDR3 protein: CASSLGQQETQYF; CDR3 DNA: TGTGCCAGCAGCTTGGGACAGCAAGAGACCCAGTACTTC
D gene: NA; clone size: NA; J gene: TRBJ2-2; V gene: TRBV7-8; CDR3 protein: CASSLGSSTNTGELFF; CDR3 DNA: TGTGCCAGCAGCTTAGGCAGCTCAACGAACACCGGGGAGCTGTTTTTT
D gene: NA; clone size: once; J gene: TRBJ1-1; V gene: TRBV2; CDR3 protein: CASTPQIEAFF; CDR3 DNA: TGTGCCAGCACCCCACAGATAGAAGCTTTCTTT
D gene: TRBD2; clone size: NA; J gene: TRBJ2-1; V gene: TRBV3-1/TRBV3-2; CDR3 protein: CASSQEGASGRYNEQFF; CDR3 DNA: TGTGCCAGCAGCCAAGAAGGGGCTAGCGGACGATACAATGAGCAGTTCTTC
D gene: NA; clone size: NA; J gene: TRBJ1-5; V gene: TRBV19; CDR3 protein: CASSMRTQPQHF; CDR3 DNA: TGTGCCAGTAGTATGCGAACCCAGCCCCAGCATTTT
D gene: NA; clone size: NA; J gene: TRBJ2-3; V gene: TRBV6-2/TRBV6-3; CDR3 protein: CASSLTTDTQYF; CDR3 DNA: TGTGCCAGCAGTTTAACCACAGATACGCAGTATTTT
D gene: TRBD2; clone size: NA; J gene: TRBJ2-4; V gene: TRBV6-5; CDR3 protein: CASSYFGTSPYIQYF; CDR3 DNA: TGTGCCAGCAGTTACTTTGGGACTAGCCCGTACATTCAGTACTTC
D gene: NA; clone size: NA; J gene: TRBJ2-6; V gene: TRBV19; CDR3 protein: CASIALSAGANVLTF; CDR3 DNA: TGTGCCAGTATAGCTCTTTCGGCTGGGGCCAACGTCCTGACTTTC
D gene: NA; clone size: NA; J gene: TRBJ2-1; V gene: TRBV6-5; CDR3 protein: CASTSYGPYNEQFF; CDR3 DNA: TGTGCCAGCACCTCCTACGGGCCCTACAATGAGCAGTTCTTC
D gene: TRBD1; clone size: once; J gene: TRBJ2-1; V gene: TRBV28; CDR3 protein: CASSPPGDRVNEQFF; CDR3 DNA: TGTGCCAGCAGTCCTCCCGGGGACAGAGTCAATGAGCAGTTCTTC
D gene: TRBD1; clone size: once; J gene: TRBJ2-2; V gene: TRBV5-1; CDR3 protein: CASTKTGGGGELFF; CDR3 DNA: TGCGCCAGCACCAAGACAGGGGGAGGCGGGGAGCTGTTTTTT
D gene: NA; clone size: NA; J gene: TRBJ2-2; V gene: TRBV9; CDR3 protein: CASSVTQGTGELFF; CDR3 DNA: TGTGCCAGCAGCGTCACGCAGGGTACGGGGGAGCTGTTTTTT
D gene: NA; clone size: NA; J gene: TRBJ1-5; V gene: TRBV2; CDR3 protein: CASSEGLRQPQHF; CDR3 DNA: TGTGCCAGCAGTGAAGGGCTAAGGCAGCCCCAGCATTTT
D gene: NA; clone size: few; J gene: TRBJ1-1; V gene: TRBV7-9; CDR3 protein: CASSSQGPTEAFF; CDR3 DNA: TGTGCCAGCAGCTCCCAGGGGCCCACTGAAGCTTTCTTT
D gene: NA; clone size: once; J gene: TRBJ1-5; V gene: TRBV19; CDR3 protein: CASRDLSGGQPQHF; CDR3 DNA: TGTGCCAGCCGGGACCTCTCGGGAGGTCAGCCCCAGCATTTT